This T cell receptor beta chain was documented in a study of blood T cell repertoires in COVID-19 (dated by TCRdb to 2018 to 2020). In the study overall: Samples covering the acute and convalescent phases of COVID-19 were provided by collaborators in the United States, Italy and Spain. The sample metadata nearly always contained a de-identified subject ID, COVID-19 status, age in years and sex. The prospective study material was composed of cDNA or gDNA derived from T cells, B-cell-depleted T cells, or PBMCs. Deeply sampled blood TCRbeta repertoires from subjects exposed to, actively infected with, or recovered from COVID-19 were included in the dataset. Samples came from the ongoing ImmuneRACE study (first 160 participants) plus 1,254 subjects from 6 global collaborators. The repertoires were released in a freely available public database meant as a resource for research on the immune response to SARS-CoV-2. Where available, HLA class I and class II types were obtained from metadata supplied by the sample provider rather than from assay-based typing. Overall study results and their limits: Clinical and demographic metadata were provided uncurated, with the amount varying by source and participant.

Whole blood was collected in K2EDTA tubes by collaborating institutions according to the institutions' own protocols. For TCRbeta analysis, collaborators shipped samples in one of three forms: frozen whole blood, isolated PBMCs, or DNA extracted from either of those sample types. The CDR3 starts with the cysteine, ends with the phenylalanine, and has 18 residues. The only DNA kept is the CDR3, 54 bases in frame from the first base. The germline V gene specifies SGHDN as CDR1 and FVKESK as CDR2. Relative to germline, V is missing 1 base and J is missing 5 bases, with 7 bases of the junction outside any gene match. TCRbeta CDR3 regions were amplified from genomic DNA using the immunoSEQ Assay, a bias-controlled multiplex PCR. The original pipeline was this. Nucleated cell counts per sample were estimated from amplification of reference gene primers within the assay. Sequence reads were collapsed and filtered to measure the absolute abundance of every unique TCRbeta CDR3 rearrangement. For each sample, productive Simpson clonality was calculated as the square root of Simpson's diversity index across productive rearrangements. The immuneACCESS repertoire file appears here via TCRdb, limited to in-frame rearrangements. These files lack a portion of the clones; in checked studies, under half of the deficit traces to unresolved V genes, and the cause of the others is not known. The DNA was the basis for D and trimming; V, J and clone size are from that table. Present in this sample are 70,000 to 100,000 clones, less than 90% of which were seen just once. The ten largest make up 1.2% of the sample.

In the case of this clone: Its antigen remains undetermined. Base qualities are missing; no much larger clone stands one base away.

This clonotype originated in an elderly man with active or convalescent COVID-19. Recombination joined TRBV14 with TRBJ2-2, with 13 bases aligning to TRBD2. The material sequenced was peripheral blood. The nucleotide sequence reads as follows: TGTGCCAGCAGCCAAGTCACGGGACTAGCGGGACCGACCGGGGAGCTGTTTTTT. It translates to CASSQVTGLAGPTGELFF.